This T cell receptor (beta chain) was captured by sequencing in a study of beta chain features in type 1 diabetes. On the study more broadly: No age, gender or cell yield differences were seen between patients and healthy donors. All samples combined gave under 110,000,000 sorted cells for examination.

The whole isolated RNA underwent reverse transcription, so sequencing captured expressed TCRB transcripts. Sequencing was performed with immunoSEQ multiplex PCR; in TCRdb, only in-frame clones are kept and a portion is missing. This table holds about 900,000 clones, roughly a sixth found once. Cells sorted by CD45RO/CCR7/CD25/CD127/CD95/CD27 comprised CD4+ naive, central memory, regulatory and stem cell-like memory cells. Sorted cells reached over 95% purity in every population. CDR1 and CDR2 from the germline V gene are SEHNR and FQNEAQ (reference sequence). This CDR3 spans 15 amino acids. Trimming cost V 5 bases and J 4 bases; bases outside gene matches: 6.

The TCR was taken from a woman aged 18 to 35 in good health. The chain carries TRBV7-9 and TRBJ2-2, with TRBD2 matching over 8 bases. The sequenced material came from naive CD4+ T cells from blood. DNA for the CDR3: TGTGCCAGCAGCCTCAGCGGGAGTTTCACCGGGGAGCTGTTTTTT. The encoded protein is CASSLSGSFTGELFF.